The 32 T cell receptor beta chains given below trace back to one sample, sequenced in a study of T-cell memory formation after mild COVID-19. TCRdb re-analysed the 5' RACE reads in MiXCR, keeping a single row per CDR3 protein. The sample records over 300,000 distinct CDR3 sequences, less than 25% being singletons. The material sequenced was PBMCs or a T cell subset sorted from them (not recorded which). These receptors all come from a man younger than 35 who had mild COVID-19 (a few samples of this study predate the infection). Cell type and time point are not known.

This clonotype was recorded at least ten times. The genes are TRBV7-2 and TRBJ1-6; tentative D call: TRBD1 (6 bases). Trimming cost V 5 bases and J 7 bases, with 18 bases left between them. Germline lookup yields CDR1 SGHTA and CDR2 FQGNSA. This CDR3 region has 16 residues. The CDR3 nucleotides read TGTGCCAGCAGCCCCCGCTCGAGGGGGGACAATTCACCCCTCCACTTT. The encoded protein is CASSPRSRGDNSPLHF.

This clonotype was counted many times. The chain is built from TRBV5-4 and TRBJ1-4; 10 positions match TRBD1. With 4 bases clipped from V and 7 bases from J, the junction kept 4 bases outside the gene matches. Germline V gene data show CDR1 as SGHNT and CDR2 as YYREEE (reference sequence). The CDR3 runs to 14 residues. CDR3 region: CASSRQGATEKLFF. The CDR3, as DNA: TGTGCCAGCAGCAGACAGGGGGCGACTGAAAAACTGTTTTTT.

This clonotype has just a few counts. The chain joins TRBV5-1 to TRBJ2-7; 8 positions match TRBD1. CDR1 is SGHRS and CDR2 is YFSETQ in the germline V gene. This CDR3 has 16 amino acids. V trimming: 4 bases; J trimming: 1 base; junction bases outside the gene matches: 10. CDR3 residues: CASSPQGVQNSYEQYF. The CDR3, as DNA: TGCGCCAGCAGCCCACAGGGGGTACAGAATTCCTACGAGCAGTACTTC.

The chain couples TRBV28 to TRBJ2-1; a weak D match, TRBD1 (5 bases). The V end was cut by 5 bases, the J end by 3 bases, with 11 bases between. The germline V gene encodes CDR1 MDHEN and CDR2 SYDVKM. The CDR3 extends over 14 amino acids. DNA of the CDR3: TGTGCCAGCAGTCCTTTGACAGTCTACAATGAGCAGTTCTTC. It specifies CASSPLTVYNEQFF.

Only a few counts were recorded for this clonotype. The V call is TRBV5-6, the J call TRBJ2-7; D could derive from TRBD1 or TRBD2 (6 bases each). Trimming took off 0 bases at V and 2 bases at J, with 15 bases between the two ends. In germline, CDR1 is SGHDT, CDR2 YYEEEE. The CDR3 is 16 residues long. CDR3 region: CASSLGGAETPYEQYF. The CDR3 DNA sequence: TGTGCCAGCAGCTTGGGGGGGGCGGAAACACCCTACGAGCAGTACTTC.

This clonotype occurred a few times. This sequence joins TRBV5-1 and TRBJ1-6; D gene uncertain. CDR3 length equals 12 residues. V was trimmed by 2 bases and J by 9 bases, leaving 6 bases between them. CDR1 SGHRS and CDR2 YFSETQ come from the germline V gene. The CDR3 nucleotides read TGCGCCAGCAGCTTTGACGGTTCACCCCTCCACTTT. It is translated as CASSFDGSPLHF.

This clonotype was seen more than once but under ten times. The chain employs TRBV6-2 or TRBV6-3 and TRBJ2-1; TRBD2 matches at 9 bases. Germline V lookup: CDR1 MNHEY, CDR2 SVGEGT. This CDR3 is 13 amino acids long. Unmatched junction bases numbered 9, after V lost 4 bases and J lost 14 bases. CDR3 residues: CASSSTSGLIEFF. The CDR3 bases are TGTGCCAGCAGTTCGACTAGCGGACTGATTGAGTTCTTC.

The V call is TRBV2, the J call TRBJ2-3; 13 positions agree with TRBD2. The CDR3 consists of 16 residues. CDR1 is SNHLY, CDR2 FYNNEI, per germline. Trimming at V came to 7 bases and at J to 5 bases, leaving 9 bases not matched to a gene. The CDR3 sequence is CASTDRTSGGGDTQYF. The CDR3 DNA reads as TGTGCCAGCACCGACCGGACTAGCGGGGGCGGAGATACGCAGTATTTT. Full variable domain (rest looked up from reference TRBV2 and TRBJ2-3): EPEVTQTPSHQVTQMGQEVILRCVPISNHLYFYWYRQILGQKVEFLVSFYNNEISEKSEIFDDQFSVERPDGSNFTLKIRSTKLEDSAMYFCASTDRTSGGGDTQYFGPGTRLTVL.

This clonotype was observed a handful of times. The gene calls are TRBV12-3 or TRBV12-4 and TRBJ2-7, with TRBD1 matching 12 bases. The V gene end was trimmed by 5 bases and the J gene end by 0 bases; junction bases not matched to a gene: 5. CDR3 length equals 16 residues. CDR3 sequence: CASSPGQGASSYEQYF. The CDR3 region has the DNA TGTGCCAGCAGTCCGGGACAGGGGGCGAGCTCCTACGAGCAGTACTTC.

This clonotype appeared many times. This chain connects TRBV7-2 to TRBJ2-5; 12 positions agree with TRBD2. The CDR3 is made up of 16 amino acids. Germline lookup yields CDR1 SGHTA and CDR2 FQGNSA. J lost 1 base, V lost 5 bases, and 5 bases had no gene match. CDR3 coding DNA: TGTGCCAGCAGCCTTGGACTAGCGGGGAGCCAAGAGACCCAGTACTTC. It encodes CASSLGLAGSQETQYF.

The chain joins TRBV11-2 to TRBJ2-2; no definite D call. The V gene's germline CDR1 is SGHAT and CDR2 FQNNGV. V dropped 5 bases and J dropped 5 bases, with 9 bases sitting between them. The CDR3 length is 13 residues. The CDR3 spells CASSQMKTGELFF. The DNA of the CDR3 is TGTGCCAGCAGCCAAATGAAAACCGGGGAGCTGTTTTTT. Drawing the rest from reference TRBV11-2 and TRBJ2-2, the complete variable domain is EAGVAQSPRYKIIEKRQSVAFWCNPISGHATLYWYQQILGQGPKLLIQFQNNGVVDDSQLPKDRFSAERLKGVDSTLKIQPAKLEDSAVYLCASSQMKTGELFFGEGSRLTVL.

This chain joins TRBV4-1 and TRBJ2-7; D might be TRBD1 (7 bases). Trimming took 4 bases from V and 4 from J, leaving 11 bases between them. The germline CDR1 and CDR2 sequences are MGHRA and YSYEKL. The length of the CDR3 is 13 residues. CDR3 DNA sequence: TGCGCCAGCAGCCGCGGGACAGCATACGAGCAGTACTTC. The encoded protein is CASSRGTAYEQYF.

This clonotype was detected a few times. This CDR3 is CASSLVSLGENIQYF. The CDR3 DNA reads TGTGCCAGCAGCTTAGTAAGTCTAGGGGAAAACATTCAGTACTTC. This chain uses TRBV7-9 with TRBJ2-4, with D possibly being TRBD1 (5 bases). Deletions cut 1 base from V and 5 bases from J, with 12 bases between. The CDR3 is 15 residues long. Germline V gene data show CDR1 as SEHNR and CDR2 as FQNEAQ (reference sequence). Using reference TRBV7-9 and TRBJ2-4 for the parts outside the CDR3, the full variable domain is DTGVSQNPRHKITKRGQNVTFRCDPISEHNRLYWYRQTLGQGPEFLTYFQNEAQLEKSRLLSDRFSAERPKGSFSTLEIQRTEQGDSAMYLCASSLVSLGENIQYFGAGTRLSVL.

Only a few counts were recorded for this clonotype. V and J are TRBV12-3 or TRBV12-4 and TRBJ1-4; TRBD1 matches at 8 bases. This CDR3 has 17 amino acids. The V gene end was trimmed by 5 bases and the J gene end by 5 bases; junction bases not matched to a gene: 13. Here the CDR3 reads CASSPPHTDRGNEKLFF. In nucleotides, the CDR3 is TGTGCCAGCAGTCCACCTCACACAGACAGGGGAAATGAAAAACTGTTTTTT.

The V gene is TRBV10-3, the J gene TRBJ1-6; D not certain. V lost 10 bases and J 8 bases, leaving 18 bases between the germline ends. Per the germline V gene, CDR1 is ENHRY and CDR2 is SYGVKD. The CDR3 runs 14 residues. The CDR3 sequence is CATAQKGLYSPLHF. DNA of the CDR3: TGTGCCACTGCACAGAAGGGTCTGTATTCACCCCTCCACTTT.

This clonotype has only one observation. The rearrangement joins TRBV7-7 to TRBJ2-3, with D tentatively TRBD2 (6 bases). Germline V gene data show CDR1 as SSHAT and CDR2 as FNYEAQ (reference sequence). With 5 bases removed from V and 4 bases from J, the gap between germline ends came to 13 bases. This CDR3 is built from 14 residues. The CDR3 loop is CASSPRLESDTQYF. As DNA, the CDR3 is TGTGCCAGCAGCCCTCGACTAGAGTCAGATACGCAGTATTTT.

The chain uses TRBV12-3 or TRBV12-4 and TRBJ1-5; a possible D gene is TRBD1 (5 bases). The CDR3 is 13 residues long. Between the trimmed V and J ends, which lost 6 bases and 7 bases, there was a span of 13 bases. The chain's CDR3 is CASSGHGKQPQHF. CDR3 DNA sequence: TGTGCCAGCAGCGGACATGGGAAACAGCCCCAGCATTTT.

This clonotype has just a few counts. The chain has TRBV7-6 and TRBJ2-5; TRBD2 matches at 8 bases. This CDR3 spans 15 amino acids. Germline V CDR1 and CDR2: SGHVS, FNYEAQ. J gave up 5 bases and V 5 bases, and 10 bases lay outside the gene matches. The CDR3, as DNA: TGTGCCAGCAGCCCCGAGGTAGCGGGGAGGGAGACCCAGTACTTC. Translating gives CASSPEVAGRETQYF.

The chain couples TRBV10-2 to TRBJ2-3, with D possibly TRBD2 on 6 matching bases. Germline V gives CDR1 WSHSY, CDR2 SAAADI. This CDR3 contains 13 residues. Trimming left V 6 bases short and J 4 bases short, with 11 bases between. The CDR3 sequence is CASRGTAADTQYF. CDR3 sequence (DNA): TGCGCCAGCAGAGGGACTGCAGCAGATACGCAGTATTTT.

This clonotype has more than one count but fewer than ten. The chain recombines TRBV7-4 with TRBJ1-3; D remains unclear. This CDR3 contains 16 residues. With 2 bases removed from V and 4 bases from J, the gap between germline ends came to 15 bases. Looked up from germline, CDR1 is SGHVT and CDR2 is SQSDAQ. CDR3 nucleotides: TGTGCCAGCAGCTTATTTCCCGCCTTCTCGGGAAACACCATATATTTT. This translates into CASSLFPAFSGNTIYF. Full variable domain (remainder filled in from reference TRBV7-4 and TRBJ1-3): GAGVSQSPRYKVAKRGRDVALRCDSISGHVTLYWYRQTLGQGSEVLTYSQSDAQRDKSGRPSGRFSAERPERSVSTLKIQRTEQGDSAVYLCASSLFPAFSGNTIYFGEGSWLTVV.

This clonotype was seen a handful of times. The V call is TRBV5-1, the J call TRBJ2-2; perhaps TRBD1 as D (6 bases). The CDR3 has 13 amino acids. Germline V CDR1 and CDR2: SGHRS, YFSETQ. Trimming pared 7 bases from V and 6 bases from J, leaving 13 bases between. The CDR3 is CASCIQGPGELFF. In DNA, the CDR3 is TGCGCCAGCTGCATACAGGGCCCCGGGGAGCTGTTTTTT.

This clonotype appeared a few times. V and J are TRBV20-1 and TRBJ1-6; 8 bases map to TRBD1. V lost 0 bases, J lost 8 bases, and 12 bases stayed unmatched. CDR1 DFQATT and CDR2 SNEGSKA come from the germline V gene (reference sequence). This CDR3 is 17 amino acids long. The CDR3 sequence is CSAREGVTGGSDSPLHF. The CDR3 DNA follows: TGCAGTGCTAGAGAAGGGGTAACAGGGGGTTCGGATTCACCCCTCCACTTT.

This clonotype has more than one count but fewer than ten. The V and J genes are TRBV21-1 and TRBJ2-7; TRBD1, the table's D call, was not compared with the DNA. TRBV21-1 is a known pseudogene. The CDR3 runs to 14 residues. The CDR3 loop reads CASIPFFRDRGEYF. In DNA, the CDR3 is TGTGCCAGCATCCCTTTTTTCCGGGACAGGGGGGAATACTTC.

In this sample, this clonotype turned up a few times. The V gene is TRBV7-6, the J gene TRBJ2-7; tentative D call: TRBD1 (5 bases). Germline V gene data show CDR1 as SGHVS and CDR2 as FNYEAQ. Trimming removed 5 bases from V and 1 base from J, with 15 bases in between. CDR3 size: 15 residues. The CDR3 protein is CASSPTPGNSYEQYF. CDR3 nucleotide sequence: TGTGCCAGCAGCCCCACACCAGGGAATTCCTACGAGCAGTACTTC.

The V call is TRBV29-1, the J call TRBJ2-5; 9 nucleotides line up with TRBD2. The CDR3 has 15 residues. V lost 2 bases and J lost 1; bases outside the gene matches: 5. Germline V gene lookup returns CDR1 SQVTM and CDR2 ANQGSEA. CDR3 sequence (DNA): TGCAGCGTTGAACTAGCGGGGAGATTCCAAGAGACCCAGTACTTC. Amino acids: CSVELAGRFQETQYF. Based on the CDR3 plus reference TRBV29-1 and TRBJ2-5, the full variable domain is SAVISQKPSRDICQRGTSLTIQCQVDSQVTMMFWYRQQPGQSLTLIATANQGSEATYESGFVIDKFPISRPNLTFSTLTVSNMSPEDSSIYLCSVELAGRFQETQYFGPGTRLLVL.

V and J are TRBV5-7 and TRBJ2-2; D ambiguous. TRBV5-7 is classed as an ORF, of uncertain function. Trimming removed 3 bases at V and 5 bases at J, with 14 bases between. The CDR3 is 15 amino acids. The CDR3 region has the DNA TGTGCCAGCAGCTATAAGGAGCGCCGGACCGGGGAGCTGTTTTTT. It is translated as CASSYKERRTGELFF.

There are a few counts of this clonotype. The chain employs TRBV5-1 and TRBJ2-1, with 8 bases that match TRBD1. This CDR3 comprises 15 residues. Trimming took 4 bases from V and 6 from J; bases not matched to a gene: 9. Per germline, CDR1 SGHRS and CDR2 YFSETQ. The CDR3 region is CASSLDRVLVNEQFF. The CDR3 nucleotides read TGCGCCAGCAGCCTGGACAGGGTGCTAGTCAATGAGCAGTTCTTC.

This clonotype was seen ten or more times. The V gene is TRBV7-9, the J gene TRBJ1-5, with TRBD1 identical over 8 bases. J gave up 4 bases and V 5 bases, and 1 base lay outside the gene matches. This CDR3 is 13 amino acids long. CDR1 is SEHNR, CDR2 FQNEAQ, per germline (reference sequence). The CDR3 region is CASSRDRNQPQHF. CDR3 nucleotide sequence: TGTGCCAGCAGCAGGGACAGGAATCAGCCCCAGCATTTT.

The J gene is TRBJ2-1, the V gene TRBV4-2; maybe TRBD2 (6 bases). V was cut by 3 bases and J by 6 bases, with 27 bases left in between. The V gene's germline CDR1 is LGHNA and CDR2 YNFKEQ. The CDR3 spans 19 residues. In nucleotides, the CDR3 is TGTGCCAGCAGCCAGCACAGAAAGGAGCTTGCGGGAATTCGCAATGAGCAGTTCTTC. Translating it yields CASSQHRKELAGIRNEQFF.

This clonotype occurred a few times. The chain combines TRBV9 with TRBJ1-3, with D perhaps matching TRBD1 (5 bases). CDR1 and CDR2 (germline): SGDLS, YYNGEE. Trimming shortened V by 4 bases and J by 3 bases, and 17 bases separated the two germline ends. The CDR3 consists of 16 residues. CDR3: CASSSPALGVGNTIYF. DNA for the CDR3: TGTGCCAGCAGCTCTCCGGCGTTAGGGGTTGGAAACACCATATATTTT.

The J gene is TRBJ2-1, the V gene TRBV6-5, with 11 nucleotides matching TRBD2. V gave up 0 bases and J gave up 10 bases; unmatched junction bases: 5. Germline assignment: CDR1 MNHEY and CDR2 SVGAGI. This CDR3 contains 15 residues. The CDR3 sequence is CASSYSTSGVGEQFF. The CDR3 nucleotides read TGTGCCAGCAGTTACTCGACTAGCGGGGTTGGAGAGCAGTTCTTC.

This clonotype was seen a handful of times. This rearrangement joins TRBV6-6 to TRBJ2-7; D possibly corresponds to TRBD1 (6 bases). CDR3 length equals 14 residues. The V end lost 1 base, the J end lost 3 bases, and 10 bases lay between the germline ends. Germline V gene lookup returns CDR1 MNHNY and CDR2 SVGAGI (reference sequence). This CDR3 is CASSYLDRSYEQYV. CDR3 nucleotide sequence: TGTGCCAGCAGTTACTTGGACAGAAGCTACGAGCAGTACGTC.